This is a list of T cell receptor beta chains from one sample in a study of blood T cell repertoires in COVID-19. Using immunoSEQ multiplex PCR, the repertoire was profiled, and TCRdb retains in-frame clones only, with some absent. The profile shows around 340,000 clones, 88% of them singletons. The specimen sequenced was PBMCs or T cells enriched from blood (not recorded which). The source is a young woman who had been exposed to COVID-19. Both conserved end residues are part of each CDR3. A D gene is named only where the DNA matches it firmly. Part of the rows lack a size; the others show once, few, many or a class for expanded clones.

J: TRBJ2-7
size: -
length: 14
D: TRBD1
V: TRBV7-8
CDR3: CASSGDRGRGEQYF
DNA: TGTGCCAGCAGCGGGGACAGGGGGCGCGGCGAGCAGTACTTC

J: TRBJ2-7
size: -
length: 12
D: TRBD1
V: TRBV15
CDR3: CATSRDRYEQYF
DNA: TGTGCCACCTCAAGGGACAGGTACGAGCAGTACTTC

J: TRBJ1-5
size: -
length: 13
D: -
V: TRBV9
CDR3: CASSGPGGWPQHF
DNA: TGTGCCAGCAGCGGTCCCGGTGGTTGGCCCCAGCATTTT

J: TRBJ2-1
size: -
length: 16
D: TRBD2
V: TRBV15
CDR3: CATSGPSGGGNNEQFF
DNA: TGTGCCACCAGCGGCCCTAGCGGGGGGGGTAACAATGAGCAGTTCTTC

J: TRBJ2-1
size: -
length: 13
D: TRBD2
V: TRBV27
CDR3: CASRGGSGSEQFF
DNA: TGTGCCAGCAGGGGAGGGAGCGGAAGTGAGCAGTTCTTC

J: TRBJ2-3
size: -
length: 16
D: TRBD2
V: TRBV7-3
CDR3: CASSHTLAGAPDTQYF
DNA: TGTGCCAGCAGCCACACGCTAGCGGGAGCCCCAGATACGCAGTATTTT

J: TRBJ2-7
size: few
length: 14
D: -
V: TRBV14
CDR3: CASSQIGIYYEQYF
DNA: TGTGCCAGCAGCCAAATCGGGATTTACTACGAGCAGTACTTC

J: TRBJ2-1
size: -
length: 14
D: -
V: TRBV24-1
CDR3: CATSDPPGYNEQFF
DNA: TGTGCCACCAGTGATCCCCCAGGGTACAATGAGCAGTTCTTC

J: TRBJ2-7
size: -
length: 16
D: TRBD2
V: TRBV20-1
CDR3: CSASGTLAGGPYEQYF
DNA: TGCAGTGCGAGTGGGACCCTAGCGGGAGGTCCCTACGAGCAGTACTTC

J: TRBJ2-1
size: -
length: 14
D: TRBD2
V: TRBV19
CDR3: CATLRGASGDEQFF
DNA: TGTGCCACCTTGAGAGGGGCTAGCGGTGATGAGCAGTTCTTC

J: TRBJ1-6
size: -
length: 15
D: TRBD1
V: TRBV14
CDR3: CASSLLQGAVSPLHF
DNA: TGTGCCAGCAGCCTACTACAGGGGGCAGTTTCACCCCTCCACTTT

J: TRBJ1-4
size: -
length: 16
D: TRBD1
V: TRBV19
CDR3: CASRRTGVEPGEKLFF
DNA: TGTGCCAGTAGGAGGACAGGGGTCGAGCCCGGTGAAAAACTGTTTTTT

J: TRBJ1-6
size: -
length: 13
D: -
V: TRBV3-1/TRBV3-2
CDR3: CASSRTANSPLHF
DNA: TGTGCCAGCAGCCGGACAGCGAATTCACCCCTCCACTTT

J: TRBJ1-5
size: -
length: 15
D: TRBD1
V: TRBV19
CDR3: CASSQQGVPNQPQHF
DNA: TGTGCCAGTAGTCAACAGGGGGTCCCCAATCAGCCCCAGCATTTT

J: TRBJ2-5
size: -
length: 18
D: TRBD2
V: TRBV10-1
CDR3: CASGVVLTSGRWEETQYF
DNA: TGCGCCAGCGGCGTGGTCCTAACTAGCGGGAGGTGGGAAGAGACCCAGTACTTC

J: TRBJ1-6
size: -
length: 16
D: -
V: TRBV5-1
CDR3: CASSETTDYYNSPLHF
DNA: TGCGCCAGCAGTGAGACCACGGACTACTATAATTCACCCCTCCACTTT

J: TRBJ1-1
size: few
length: 13
D: -
V: TRBV28
CDR3: CASSGRGGTEAFF
DNA: TGTGCCAGCAGTGGGAGGGGGGGCACTGAAGCTTTCTTT

J: TRBJ2-7
size: once
length: 14
D: TRBD1
V: TRBV6-5
CDR3: CASSPTGLRYEQYF
DNA: TGTGCCAGCAGCCCGACAGGGTTGCGGTACGAGCAGTACTTC

J: TRBJ2-6
size: -
length: 18
D: TRBD1
V: TRBV9
CDR3: CASSVGSGQGSGANVLTF
DNA: TGTGCCAGCAGCGTAGGATCGGGACAGGGCTCTGGGGCCAACGTCCTGACTTTC

J: TRBJ2-5
size: -
length: 14
D: -
V: TRBV27
CDR3: CASSLSQVQETQYF
DNA: TGTGCCAGCAGTTTAAGCCAGGTGCAAGAGACCCAGTACTTC

J: TRBJ2-1
size: -
length: 15
D: TRBD1
V: TRBV28
CDR3: CASSPRDRYYNEQFF
DNA: TGTGCCAGCAGTCCCAGGGACAGATACTACAATGAGCAGTTCTTC

J: TRBJ2-7
size: once
length: 15
D: -
V: TRBV15
CDR3: CATSTLAQGWLEQYF
DNA: TGTGCCACCAGCACCCTCGCACAGGGTTGGCTGGAGCAGTACTTC

J: TRBJ1-5
size: -
length: 13
D: -
V: TRBV7-9
CDR3: CASSPRGDQPQHF
DNA: TGTGCCAGCAGCCCTAGGGGCGATCAGCCCCAGCATTTT

J: TRBJ2-2
size: -
length: 14
D: -
V: TRBV2
CDR3: CASAGVLLSGELFF
DNA: TGTGCCAGCGCAGGGGTGTTATTATCCGGGGAGCTGTTTTTT

J: TRBJ2-7
size: -
length: 15
D: TRBD2
V: TRBV15
CDR3: CATSRELAESYEQYF
DNA: TGTGCCACCAGCAGAGAGCTAGCGGAATCCTACGAGCAGTACTTC

J: TRBJ1-1
size: -
length: 15
D: -
V: TRBV18
CDR3: CASSPPTGAHTEAFF
DNA: TGTGCCAGCTCACCTCCCACCGGAGCCCACACTGAAGCTTTCTTT

J: TRBJ2-3
size: -
length: 14
D: TRBD2
V: TRBV11-2
CDR3: CASSLEGGPDTQYF
DNA: TGTGCCAGCAGCTTAGAGGGAGGGCCTGATACGCAGTATTTT

J: TRBJ1-2
size: -
length: 15
D: TRBD1
V: TRBV28
CDR3: CASSKHRDRRYGYTF
DNA: TGTGCCAGCAGCAAACACCGGGACAGACGATATGGCTACACCTTC

J: TRBJ2-1
size: -
length: 14
D: -
V: TRBV11-3
CDR3: CASSSRDSHNEQFF
DNA: TGTGCCAGCAGCTCCCGGGACTCACACAATGAGCAGTTCTTC

J: TRBJ1-2
size: -
length: 14
D: -
V: TRBV18
CDR3: CASSADRWGPGYTF
DNA: TGTGCCAGCTCAGCTGATCGATGGGGGCCCGGCTACACCTTC

J: TRBJ1-5
size: -
length: 16
D: -
V: TRBV30
CDR3: CAWSVWPRGSNQPQHF
DNA: TGTGCCTGGAGTGTATGGCCCCGTGGCAGCAATCAGCCCCAGCATTTT

J: TRBJ2-1
size: few
length: 16
D: TRBD2
V: TRBV5-1
CDR3: CASSAMLAGPYNEQFF
DNA: TGCGCCAGCAGCGCAATGCTAGCGGGACCGTACAATGAGCAGTTCTTC

J: TRBJ1-1
size: -
length: 14
D: -
V: TRBV6-5
CDR3: CASRRGVVNTEAFF
DNA: TGTGCCAGCAGGCGGGGGGTGGTCAACACTGAAGCTTTCTTT

J: TRBJ2-5
size: -
length: 16
D: TRBD1
V: TRBV10-2
CDR3: CASSEFGTGGRETQYF
DNA: TGCGCCAGCAGTGAGTTCGGGACAGGGGGAAGAGAGACCCAGTACTTC

J: TRBJ2-1
size: -
length: 13
D: TRBD1
V: TRBV20-1
CDR3: CSASRDRDNEQFF
DNA: TGCAGTGCTAGTAGGGACAGAGACAATGAGCAGTTCTTC

J: TRBJ1-1
size: -
length: 12
D: -
V: TRBV24-1
CDR3: CATSDQNTEAFF
DNA: TGTGCCACCAGTGACCAGAACACTGAAGCTTTCTTT

J: TRBJ1-1
size: few
length: 15
D: -
V: TRBV14
CDR3: CASSQDSPFGTEAFF
DNA: TGTGCCAGCAGCCAAGATTCCCCGTTCGGCACTGAAGCTTTCTTT

J: TRBJ1-1
size: once
length: 14
D: -
V: TRBV24-1
CDR3: CATSDLASGVGAFF
DNA: TGTGCCACCAGTGATTTGGCCTCAGGGGTAGGAGCTTTCTTT

J: TRBJ2-3
size: once
length: 15
D: TRBD1
V: TRBV7-3
CDR3: CASSPLGQNTDTQYF
DNA: TGTGCCAGCAGCCCCTTGGGACAGAACACAGATACGCAGTATTTT

J: TRBJ1-4
size: -
length: 17
D: -
V: TRBV28
CDR3: CASRPSSGVPMGEKLFF
DNA: TGTGCCAGCAGACCCTCATCAGGGGTCCCGATGGGTGAAAAACTGTTTTTT

J: TRBJ1-2
size: -
length: 15
D: -
V: TRBV28
CDR3: CASSFAGTKNYGYTF
DNA: TGTGCCAGCAGTTTTGCGGGGACTAAAAACTATGGCTACACCTTC

J: TRBJ2-7
size: -
length: 13
D: -
V: TRBV29-1
CDR3: CSVLGPGAYEQYF
DNA: TGCAGCGTTCTTGGGCCGGGGGCCTACGAGCAGTACTTC

J: TRBJ1-2
size: -
length: 13
D: TRBD1
V: TRBV27
CDR3: CASSSGGAQGYTF
DNA: TGTGCCAGCAGTTCAGGGGGCGCTCAAGGCTACACCTTC

J: TRBJ1-1
size: -
length: 14
D: -
V: TRBV5-1
CDR3: CASSFRDKNTEAFF
DNA: TGCGCCAGCAGCTTTCGGGACAAGAACACTGAAGCTTTCTTT

J: TRBJ2-7
size: -
length: 15
D: TRBD1
V: TRBV19
CDR3: CASSIGTGSSYEQYF
DNA: TGTGCCAGTAGTATCGGGACAGGGAGCTCCTACGAGCAGTACTTC

J: TRBJ2-5
size: -
length: 14
D: -
V: TRBV5-1
CDR3: CASSLVQRQETQYF
DNA: TGCGCCAGCAGCTTAGTCCAGCGGCAAGAGACCCAGTACTTC

J: TRBJ1-2
size: -
length: 13
D: TRBD1
V: TRBV20-1
CDR3: CSASTGEGYGYTF
DNA: TGCAGTGCCAGTACAGGGGAAGGCTATGGCTACACCTTC

J: TRBJ2-1
size: -
length: 19
D: TRBD2
V: TRBV28
CDR3: CASSAPVGLAGGSYNEQFF
DNA: TGTGCCAGCAGTGCACCCGTGGGACTAGCGGGGGGTTCCTACAATGAGCAGTTCTTC

J: TRBJ2-7
size: -
length: 15
D: TRBD2
V: TRBV5-6
CDR3: CASSLGSGRAYEQYF
DNA: TGTGCCAGCAGCCTGGGGAGCGGGAGGGCCTACGAGCAGTACTTC

J: TRBJ2-3
size: -
length: 12
D: -
V: TRBV30
CDR3: CAWDEITDTQYF
DNA: TGTGCCTGGGACGAGATCACAGATACGCAGTATTTT

J: TRBJ2-1
size: -
length: 15
D: -
V: TRBV9
CDR3: CASSVETTSYNEQFF
DNA: TGTGCCAGCAGCGTCGAGACTACCTCCTACAATGAGCAGTTCTTC

J: TRBJ2-7
size: -
length: 16
D: -
V: TRBV7-9
CDR3: CASSPHPSTGLREQYF
DNA: TGTGCCAGCAGCCCGCATCCCTCGACAGGTCTTCGGGAGCAGTACTTC

J: TRBJ1-5
size: -
length: 15
D: TRBD1
V: TRBV19
CDR3: CASTPTGGTHQPQHF
DNA: TGTGCCAGTACCCCGACAGGGGGTACGCATCAGCCCCAGCATTTT

J: TRBJ1-4
size: -
length: 16
D: -
V: TRBV28
CDR3: CASSLFSPSGLEKLFF
DNA: TGTGCCAGCAGTTTATTTAGCCCCTCGGGTTTGGAAAAACTGTTTTTT